This TCR beta chain was captured by sequencing in a study of CD8+ T cells in alopecia areata. Broader study findings: Scalp clonality, together with expanded CD8+ clones among the top 100, fell significantly with tofacitinib. Across lesional scalp, and particularly alopecia totalis/universalis, clonality surpassed that of normal scalp.

RNA, once extracted, was reverse transcribed into cDNA for use as the sequencing template. Profiled with immunoSEQ multiplex PCR; TCRdb holds only in-frame clones, not every one. Of roughly 170,000 clones in the sample, roughly three fifths were seen once. The CDR3 is 13 residues long. With 0 bases removed from V and 13 bases from J, the gap between germline ends came to 11 bases. Per the germline V gene, CDR1 is SGHDT and CDR2 is YYEEEE. Worth noting for this clone: As yet, its antigen is unknown.

Noted treatment: oral pan-JAK inhibitor, 5-10 mg twice daily. The clonotype originates from a human donor with alopecia areata. This chain links TRBV5-6 with TRBJ1-6; weak D call: TRBD1 (6 bases). The sample here was CD8+ T cells sorted from blood, taken at week 24, from a patient treated with tofacitinib. Here the CDR3 reads CASSLAQGRPLHF. For the CDR3, the DNA is TGTGCCAGCAGCTTGGCACAGGGTAGGCCCCTCCACTTT. The variable domain in full, completed from reference TRBV5-6 and TRBJ1-6, reads DAGVTQSPTHLIKTRGQQVTLRCSPKSGHDTVSWYQQALGQGPQFIFQYYEEEERQRGNFPDRFSGHQFPNYSSELNVNALLLGDSALYLCASSLAQGRPLHFGNGTRLTVT.